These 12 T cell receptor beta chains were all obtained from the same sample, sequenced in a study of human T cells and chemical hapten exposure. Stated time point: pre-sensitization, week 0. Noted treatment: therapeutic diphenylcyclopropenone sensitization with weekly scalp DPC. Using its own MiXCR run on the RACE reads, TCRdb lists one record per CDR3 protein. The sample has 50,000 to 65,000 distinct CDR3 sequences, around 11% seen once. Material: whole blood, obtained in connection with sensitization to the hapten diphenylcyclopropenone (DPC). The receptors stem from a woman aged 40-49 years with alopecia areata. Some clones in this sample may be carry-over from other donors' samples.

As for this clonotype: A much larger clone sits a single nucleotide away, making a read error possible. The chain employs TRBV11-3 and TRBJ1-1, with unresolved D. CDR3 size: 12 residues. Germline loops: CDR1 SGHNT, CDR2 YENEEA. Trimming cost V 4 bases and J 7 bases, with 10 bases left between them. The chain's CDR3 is CASSSGIHEAFF. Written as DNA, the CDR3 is TGTGCCAGCAGCTCCGGTATCCATGAAGCTTTCTTT. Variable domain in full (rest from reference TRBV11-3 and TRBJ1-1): EAGVVQSPRYKIIEKKQPVAFWCNPISGHNTLYWYLQNLGQGPELLIRYENEEAVDDSQLPKDRFSAERLKGVDSTLKIQPAELGDSAVYLCASSSGIHEAFFGQGTRLTVV.

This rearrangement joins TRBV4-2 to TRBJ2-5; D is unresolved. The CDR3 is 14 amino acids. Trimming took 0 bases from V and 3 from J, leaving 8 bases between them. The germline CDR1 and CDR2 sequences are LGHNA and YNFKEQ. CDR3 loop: CASSQDRTEETQYF. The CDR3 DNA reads TGTGCCAGCAGCCAAGATCGGACCGAAGAGACCCAGTACTTC.

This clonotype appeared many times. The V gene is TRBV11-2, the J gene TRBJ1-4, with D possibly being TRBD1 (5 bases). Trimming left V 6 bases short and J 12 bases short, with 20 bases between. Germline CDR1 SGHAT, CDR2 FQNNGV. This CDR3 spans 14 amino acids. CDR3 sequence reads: CASRTTIGPGQLFF. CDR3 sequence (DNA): TGTGCCAGCAGGACTACGATTGGGCCAGGGCAACTGTTTTTT.

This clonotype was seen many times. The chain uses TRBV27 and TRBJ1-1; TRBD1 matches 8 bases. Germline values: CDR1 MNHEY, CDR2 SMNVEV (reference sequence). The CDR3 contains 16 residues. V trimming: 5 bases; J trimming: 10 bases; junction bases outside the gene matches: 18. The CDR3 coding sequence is TGTGCCAGCAGTGGTAGTCCGCGACAGGGGCCGTTTAGAGCTTTCTTT. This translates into CASSGSPRQGPFRAFF.

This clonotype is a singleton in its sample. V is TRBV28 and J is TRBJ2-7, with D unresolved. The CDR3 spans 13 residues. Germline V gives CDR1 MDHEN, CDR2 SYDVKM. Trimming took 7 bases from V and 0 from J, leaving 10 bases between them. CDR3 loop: CASTRVSSYEQYF. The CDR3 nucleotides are TGTGCCAGCACTCGGGTTTCCTCCTACGAGCAGTACTTC.

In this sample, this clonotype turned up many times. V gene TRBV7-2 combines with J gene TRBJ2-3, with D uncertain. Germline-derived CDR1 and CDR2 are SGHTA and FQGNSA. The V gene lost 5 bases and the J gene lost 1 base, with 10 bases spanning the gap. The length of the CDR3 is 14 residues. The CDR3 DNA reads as TGTGCCAGCAGCCTTGGTTCGGGCACAGATACGCAGTATTTT. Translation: CASSLGSGTDTQYF.

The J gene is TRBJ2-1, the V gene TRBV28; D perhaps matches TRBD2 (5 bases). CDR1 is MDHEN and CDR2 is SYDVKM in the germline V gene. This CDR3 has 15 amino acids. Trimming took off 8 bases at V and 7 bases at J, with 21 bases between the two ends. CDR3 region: CASESLAYQANEQFF. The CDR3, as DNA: TGTGCCAGCGAGTCTCTAGCTTACCAAGCGAATGAGCAGTTCTTC.

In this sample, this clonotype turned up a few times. The CDR3 nucleotides are TGCAGTGCTAGAGATCCAAGGTCCTCCAAAGAGACCCAGTACTTC. Protein product: CSARDPRSSKETQYF. The J gene is TRBJ2-5, the V gene TRBV20-1; D not certain. The CDR3 loop spans 15 amino acids. The V end lost 0 bases, the J end lost 3 bases, and 14 bases lay between the germline ends. CDR1 is DFQATT and CDR2 is SNEGSKA in the germline V gene (reference sequence).

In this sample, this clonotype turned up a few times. CDR3 DNA: TGTGCCAGTACCCCAAGGGGGGCAGGAGCAACTAATGAAAAACTGTTTTTT. Amino acids: CASTPRGAGATNEKLFF. The chain joins TRBV19 to TRBJ1-4; weak D call: TRBD1 (6 bases). This CDR3 is built from 17 residues. Trimming stripped 7 bases from V and 0 bases from J, with 18 bases between. CDR1 LNHDA and CDR2 SQIVND come from the germline V gene (reference sequence).

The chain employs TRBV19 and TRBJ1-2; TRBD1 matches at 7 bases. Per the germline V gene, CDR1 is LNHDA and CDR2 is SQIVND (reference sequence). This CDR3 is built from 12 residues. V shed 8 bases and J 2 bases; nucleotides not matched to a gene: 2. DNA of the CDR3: TGTGCCAGTGGGGGACAGAACTATGGCTACACCTTC. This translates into CASGGQNYGYTF.

In DNA form, the CDR3 reads TGCAGTGCCCGTGGACTAGCGGGAGATTCCTACAATGAGCAGTTCTTC. This codes for CSARGLAGDSYNEQFF. This sequence joins TRBV20-1 and TRBJ2-1; 13 bases align to TRBD2. CDR3 length: 16 amino acids. Per the germline V gene, CDR1 is DFQATT and CDR2 is SNEGSKA (reference sequence). The trim removed 6 bases at V and 1 base at J, leaving 6 bases unmatched.

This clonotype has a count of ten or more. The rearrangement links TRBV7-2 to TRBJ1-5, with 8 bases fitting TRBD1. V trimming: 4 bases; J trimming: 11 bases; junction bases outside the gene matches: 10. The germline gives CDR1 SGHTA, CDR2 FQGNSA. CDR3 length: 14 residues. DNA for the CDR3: TGTGCCAGCAGCTATACAGGGGGAGCCTTGGCCCAGCATTTT. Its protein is CASSYTGGALAQHF.